This T cell receptor beta chain was identified in a study of T cell responses to AZD1222 COVID-19 vaccine. CDR3 size: 16 residues. CDR1 SGHDN and CDR2 FVKESK come from the germline V gene. The V end lost 0 bases, the J end lost 4 bases, and 15 bases lay between the germline ends. Clones were sequenced by immunoSEQ multiplex PCR, and TCRdb holds only the in-frame ones, with some missing. This sample has over 35,000 clones, with about 80% found just once. Concerning this clone itself: Antigen specificity is unknown.

General observations from the study: Spike-specific TCR breadth and depth grew following two AZD1222 doses. A mostly white British donor set with more females was recruited, and clonal diversity was possibly underestimated. Across the whole spike, CD4 TCRs peaked at regions 160-218 and 743-854.

Sequenced material: peripheral blood, taken 28 days after the second dose of the MenACWY control vaccine. This TCR was recovered from an adult who received the MenACWY meningococcal vaccine as a control. V usage is TRBV14 and J usage is TRBJ1-2, with TRBD1 as a possible D gene (6 bases). Written as DNA, the CDR3 is TGTGCCAGCAGCCAAGATTCGTACAGGGCGACCTATGGCTACACCTTC. This translates into CASSQDSYRATYGYTF. Using reference TRBV14 and TRBJ1-2 for the parts outside the CDR3, the full variable domain is EAGVTQFPSHSVIEKGQTVTLRCDPISGHDNLYWYRRVMGKEIKFLLHFVKESKQDESGMPNNRFLAERTGGTYSTLKVQPAELEDSGVYFCASSQDSYRATYGYTFGSGTRLTVV.